This paragraph reports one T cell receptor beta chain. Its target is unknown. The data derive from a study of CXCR3-negative and CXCR3-positive naive CD8 T cells. The wider study: There were about 150 million TRB reads altogether, and each library had about 1.5 +/- 0.3 million of them. Study-wide results and caveats: Surface CD5 looked about the same in the naive subsets, so the authors worked out TCR strength from TRB CDR3 properties. Naive cells positive for CXCR3 carried more hydrophobic TRB CDR3s than CXCR3-negative ones. Within a donor, both naive subsets shared TRBV-TRBJ usage, unlike memory cells.

It was by 5' RACE with UMI labels that the TRB cDNA libraries were prepared. One entry per CDR3 protein, without DNA, is what TCRdb gives after re-calling the 5' RACE reads. The table lists about 85,000 distinct CDR3 sequences. Identification of naive CD8+ T cells rested on CD45RO-CCR7+CD27+CD95- status. The TCR originated in a human donor in good health. Some clones in this sample may be carry-over from other donors' samples. Input material: naive CXCR3+ CD8+ T cells from blood. As for subset: CD45RO-CCR7+CD27+CD95- naive CD8+ T cells expressing CXCR3 (TNR3+).

The chain's CDR3 is CASSGGGRVLGRSSYNEQFF. This chain connects TRBV7-9 to TRBJ2-1; there is no DNA to check the TCRdb D call of TRBD1. Looked up from germline, CDR1 is SEHNR and CDR2 is FQNEAQ (reference sequence). The CDR3 runs 20 residues.